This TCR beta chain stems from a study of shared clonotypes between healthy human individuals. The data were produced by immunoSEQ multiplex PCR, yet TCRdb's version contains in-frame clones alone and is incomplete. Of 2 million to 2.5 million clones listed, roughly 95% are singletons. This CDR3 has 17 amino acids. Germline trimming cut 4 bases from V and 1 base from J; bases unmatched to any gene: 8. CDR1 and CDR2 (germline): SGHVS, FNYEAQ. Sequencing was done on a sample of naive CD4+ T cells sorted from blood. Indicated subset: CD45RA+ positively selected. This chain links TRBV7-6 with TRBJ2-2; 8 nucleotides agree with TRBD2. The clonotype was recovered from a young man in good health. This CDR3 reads CASSYGVSGRNTGELFF. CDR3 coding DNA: TGTGCCAGCAGCTACGGGGTCAGCGGGAGGAACACCGGGGAGCTGTTTTTT.